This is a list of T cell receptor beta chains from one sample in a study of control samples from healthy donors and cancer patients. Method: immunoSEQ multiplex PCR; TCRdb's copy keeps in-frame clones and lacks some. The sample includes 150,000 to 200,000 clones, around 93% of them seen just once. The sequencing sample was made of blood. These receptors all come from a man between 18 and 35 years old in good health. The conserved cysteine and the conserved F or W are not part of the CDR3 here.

cdr3_aa: ASSLWQIEEDEQF
v_call: TRBV5-4
cdr3_length: 13
j_call: TRBJ2-1

cdr3_aa: ASSEGSVLREQF
v_call: TRBV6-1
cdr3_length: 12
j_call: TRBJ2-1

cdr3_aa: AWSVLDREWAFGYT
v_call: TRBV30
cdr3_length: 14
j_call: TRBJ1-2

cdr3_aa: ASSYKWGADLASLAF
v_call: TRBV19
cdr3_length: 15
j_call: TRBJ1-1

cdr3_aa: ATSEGRGRYEQY
v_call: TRBV15
cdr3_length: 12
j_call: TRBJ2-7

cdr3_aa: ASSLSSGNTIY
v_call: TRBV27
cdr3_length: 11
j_call: TRBJ1-3

cdr3_aa: SANNMNTEAF
v_call: TRBV29-1
cdr3_length: 10
j_call: TRBJ1-1

cdr3_aa: ASSLDPGRLYEQY
v_call: TRBV7-2
cdr3_length: 13
j_call: TRBJ2-7

cdr3_aa: ASSVDQNYGYT
v_call: TRBV9
cdr3_length: 11
j_call: TRBJ1-2

cdr3_aa: ASSWGAKGNTIY
v_call: TRBV7-9
cdr3_length: 12
j_call: TRBJ1-3

cdr3_aa: ASSYTRTGELF
v_call: TRBV11-3
cdr3_length: 11
j_call: TRBJ2-2

cdr3_aa: ASSLAGTGVSTDTQY
v_call: TRBV5-1
cdr3_length: 15
j_call: TRBJ2-3

cdr3_aa: ASTMDSTYNEQF
v_call: TRBV19
cdr3_length: 12
j_call: TRBJ2-1

cdr3_aa: AGKGASGEKLF
v_call: TRBV2
cdr3_length: 11
j_call: TRBJ1-4

cdr3_aa: ASGPGTGYNQPQH
v_call: TRBV12-5
cdr3_length: 13
j_call: TRBJ1-5

cdr3_aa: AWTLGRANYGYT
v_call: TRBV30
cdr3_length: 12
j_call: TRBJ1-2

cdr3_aa: AWSVGGNQPQH
v_call: TRBV30
cdr3_length: 11
j_call: TRBJ1-5

cdr3_aa: ASSLIPSSGNTIY
v_call: TRBV5-8
cdr3_length: 13
j_call: TRBJ1-3

cdr3_aa: ASSQERGSPYEQY
v_call: TRBV4-2
cdr3_length: 13
j_call: TRBJ2-7

cdr3_aa: ASSEIGGTRDGYT
v_call: TRBV25-1
cdr3_length: 13
j_call: TRBJ1-2

cdr3_aa: ASRGDRATEAF
v_call: TRBV12-3/TRBV12-4
cdr3_length: 11
j_call: TRBJ1-1

cdr3_aa: ASTSGSRSDTQY
v_call: TRBV4-1
cdr3_length: 12
j_call: TRBJ2-3

cdr3_aa: ASRLAGSTDTQY
v_call: TRBV6-5
cdr3_length: 12
j_call: TRBJ2-3

cdr3_aa: ASSLSGGGYT
v_call: TRBV5-5
cdr3_length: 10
j_call: TRBJ1-2

cdr3_aa: SVVRGQGKDTQY
v_call: TRBV29-1
cdr3_length: 12
j_call: TRBJ2-3

cdr3_aa: ASSQDGGGEQF
v_call: TRBV4-1
cdr3_length: 11
j_call: TRBJ2-1

cdr3_aa: ASSLQGNSNQPQH
v_call: TRBV28
cdr3_length: 13
j_call: TRBJ1-5

cdr3_aa: ASSTTGTSYNEQF
v_call: TRBV9
cdr3_length: 13
j_call: TRBJ2-1

cdr3_aa: ATSSPRAGDEQY
v_call: TRBV15
cdr3_length: 12
j_call: TRBJ2-7

cdr3_aa: ASSGLEEGTKNIQY
v_call: TRBV9
cdr3_length: 14
j_call: TRBJ2-4

cdr3_aa: AISEAFGDTQY
v_call: TRBV10-3
cdr3_length: 11
j_call: TRBJ2-3

cdr3_aa: ASTLLELGSTDTQY
v_call: TRBV7-9
cdr3_length: 14
j_call: TRBJ2-3

cdr3_aa: ATSEGGAFEQY
v_call: TRBV24-1
cdr3_length: 11
j_call: TRBJ2-7

cdr3_aa: ASSLRGNTGELF
v_call: TRBV6-5
cdr3_length: 12
j_call: TRBJ2-2

cdr3_aa: ASSLTSKADLRGEQF
v_call: TRBV7-3
cdr3_length: 15
j_call: TRBJ2-1

cdr3_aa: ASSSTGELF
v_call: TRBV3-1/TRBV3-2
cdr3_length: 9
j_call: TRBJ2-2

cdr3_aa: ATSDSEGSGETQY
v_call: TRBV24-1
cdr3_length: 13
j_call: TRBJ2-5

cdr3_aa: ASSSPARTAQETQY
v_call: TRBV28
cdr3_length: 14
j_call: TRBJ2-5

cdr3_aa: ASSQRGTSEPYNEQF
v_call: TRBV4-1
cdr3_length: 15
j_call: TRBJ2-1

cdr3_aa: ASSVGGQANSPLH
v_call: TRBV9
cdr3_length: 13
j_call: TRBJ1-6

cdr3_aa: ATSYAGGIDTQY
v_call: TRBV24-1
cdr3_length: 12
j_call: TRBJ2-3

cdr3_aa: AQQANTEAF
v_call: TRBV2
cdr3_length: 9
j_call: TRBJ1-1

cdr3_aa: ASSLVGGASTDTQY
v_call: TRBV5-1
cdr3_length: 14
j_call: TRBJ2-3

cdr3_aa: ASGLSLAKNIQY
v_call: TRBV6-5
cdr3_length: 12
j_call: TRBJ2-4

cdr3_aa: SFRRDGQGSHEQY
v_call: TRBV29-1
cdr3_length: 13
j_call: TRBJ2-7

cdr3_aa: ASSVSGAEETQY
v_call: TRBV9
cdr3_length: 12
j_call: TRBJ2-5

cdr3_aa: AWSPPRGGRYEQF
v_call: TRBV30
cdr3_length: 13
j_call: TRBJ2-1

cdr3_aa: ASSPGSGGDKY
v_call: TRBV19
cdr3_length: 11
j_call: TRBJ2-3

cdr3_aa: ASSLNGEGGEKLF
v_call: TRBV9
cdr3_length: 13
j_call: TRBJ1-4

cdr3_aa: ASSEFGGSANEKLF
v_call: TRBV25-1
cdr3_length: 14
j_call: TRBJ1-4

cdr3_aa: ASSPYPPQYGYT
v_call: TRBV18
cdr3_length: 12
j_call: TRBJ1-2

cdr3_aa: ASSHLKAGGFQETQY
v_call: TRBV4-2
cdr3_length: 15
j_call: TRBJ2-5

cdr3_aa: ASSDGWGRINQPQH
v_call: TRBV2
cdr3_length: 14
j_call: TRBJ1-5

cdr3_aa: ASSLGGQRETQY
v_call: TRBV3-1/TRBV3-2
cdr3_length: 12
j_call: TRBJ2-5

cdr3_aa: ATNLGERDTQY
v_call: TRBV10-2
cdr3_length: 11
j_call: TRBJ2-3

cdr3_aa: ASSRSKATNEKLF
v_call: TRBV19
cdr3_length: 13
j_call: TRBJ1-4